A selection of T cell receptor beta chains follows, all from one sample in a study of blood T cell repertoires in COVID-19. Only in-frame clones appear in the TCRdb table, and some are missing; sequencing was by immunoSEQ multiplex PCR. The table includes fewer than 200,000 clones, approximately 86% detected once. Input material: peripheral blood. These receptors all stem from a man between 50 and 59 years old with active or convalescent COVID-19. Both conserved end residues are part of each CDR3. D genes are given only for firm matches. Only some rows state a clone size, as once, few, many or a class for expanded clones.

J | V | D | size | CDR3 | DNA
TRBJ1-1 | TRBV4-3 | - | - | CASSYSYMNTEAFF | TGCGCCAGCAGCTACAGTTACATGAACACTGAAGCTTTCTTT
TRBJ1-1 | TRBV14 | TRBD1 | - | CASSQDTDRESTEAFF | TGTGCCAGCAGCCAGGACACCGACAGGGAGTCCACTGAAGCTTTCTTT
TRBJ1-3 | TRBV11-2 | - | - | CASSLGYSGNTIYF | TGTGCCAGCAGCTTAGGCTATTCAGGAAACACCATATATTTT
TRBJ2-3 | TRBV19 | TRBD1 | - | CASRDRTDTQYF | TGTGCCAGCCGGGACAGAACAGATACGCAGTATTTT
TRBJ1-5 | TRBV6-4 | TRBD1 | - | CASSERVVGQGPYSNQPQHF | TGTGCCAGCAGTGAGAGGGTGGTGGGACAGGGACCCTATAGCAATCAGCCCCAGCATTTT
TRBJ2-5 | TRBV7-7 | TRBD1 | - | CASSAGQGVRETQYF | TGTGCCAGCAGCGCGGGACAGGGGGTAAGGGAGACCCAGTACTTC
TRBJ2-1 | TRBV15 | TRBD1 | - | CATSRDGGASSRGEQFF | TGTGCCACCAGCAGAGATGGGGGCGCATCCTCCAGGGGGGAGCAGTTCTTC
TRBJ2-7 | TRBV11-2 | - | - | CASSLPGSGIYEQYF | TGTGCCAGCAGCTTACCGGGTTCCGGTATATACGAGCAGTACTTC
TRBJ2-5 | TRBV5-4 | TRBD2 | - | CASSSKLAGVQETQYF | TGTGCCAGCAGCTCGAAACTAGCGGGGGTACAAGAGACCCAGTACTTC
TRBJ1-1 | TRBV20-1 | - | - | CSARGGGEAFF | TGCAGTGCTAGAGGGGGGGGTGAAGCTTTCTTT
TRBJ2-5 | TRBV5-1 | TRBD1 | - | CASSVARGREETQYF | TGCGCCAGCAGCGTGGCCAGGGGGCGCGAAGAGACCCAGTACTTC
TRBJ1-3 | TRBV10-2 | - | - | CASRDGASGNTIYF | TGCGCCAGCAGAGACGGAGCCTCTGGAAACACCATATATTTT
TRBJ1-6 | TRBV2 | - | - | CASSLEGQNNSPLHF | TGTGCCAGCAGCCTCGAGGGCCAGAATAATTCACCCCTCCACTTT
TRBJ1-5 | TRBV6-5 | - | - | CASKIGVLGNQPQHF | TGTGCCAGCAAAATCGGGGTATTGGGCAATCAGCCCCAGCATTTT
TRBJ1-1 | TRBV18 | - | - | CASFPAAGIEAFF | TGTGCCAGCTTCCCGGCGGCGGGGATTGAAGCTTTCTTT
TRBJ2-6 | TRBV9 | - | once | CASSPGQKLAGANVLTF | TGTGCCAGCAGCCCCGGACAGAAGCTGGCCGGGGCCAACGTCCTGACTTTC
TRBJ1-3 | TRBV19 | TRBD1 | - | CASKGGGAYSGNTIYF | TGTGCCAGTAAAGGAGGGGGCGCTTACTCTGGAAACACCATATATTTT
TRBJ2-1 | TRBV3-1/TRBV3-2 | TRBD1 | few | CASSPPLWDRGYNEQFF | TGTGCCAGCAGCCCTCCACTCTGGGACAGGGGCTACAATGAGCAGTTCTTC
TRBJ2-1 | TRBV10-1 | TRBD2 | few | CASSESGTSGAQYNEQFF | TGCGCCAGCAGTGAGTCCGGGACTAGCGGAGCACAATACAATGAGCAGTTCTTC
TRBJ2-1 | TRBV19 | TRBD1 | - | CASSIEGAYPREQFF | TGTGCCAGTAGTATTGAGGGGGCCTACCCCCGTGAGCAGTTCTTC
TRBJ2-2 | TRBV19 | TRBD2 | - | CASSIGSGALGGELFF | TGTGCCAGTAGTATAGGTAGCGGGGCACTTGGCGGGGAGCTGTTTTTT
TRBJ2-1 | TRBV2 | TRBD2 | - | CASRSGLAGKSSYNEQFF | TGTGCCAGCCGATCGGGACTAGCGGGAAAGAGCTCCTACAATGAGCAGTTCTTC
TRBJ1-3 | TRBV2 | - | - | CASSADSTSGNTIYF | TGTGCCAGCAGTGCGGACAGTACCTCTGGAAACACCATATATTTT
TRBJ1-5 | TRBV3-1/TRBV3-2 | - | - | CASSQGGQINQPQHF | TGTGCCAGCAGCCAAGGGGGCCAGATAAATCAGCCCCAGCATTTT
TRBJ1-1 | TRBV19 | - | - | CASSERYTEAFF | TGTGCCAGTAGTGAGAGGTACACTGAAGCTTTCTTT
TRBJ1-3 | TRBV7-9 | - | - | CASSGDRGNTIYF | TGTGCCAGCAGCGGCGACAGGGGAAACACCATATATTTT
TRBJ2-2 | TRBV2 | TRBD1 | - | CASTRDRKFTGELFF | TGTGCCAGCACCAGGGACAGGAAATTCACCGGGGAGCTGTTTTTT
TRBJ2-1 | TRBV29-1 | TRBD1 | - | CSVGPLGQGTYNEQFF | TGCAGCGTGGGCCCCCTGGGACAGGGAACCTACAATGAGCAGTTCTTC
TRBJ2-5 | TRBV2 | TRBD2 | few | CASELAGVGETQYF | TGTGCCAGCGAACTAGCGGGAGTTGGGGAGACCCAGTACTTC
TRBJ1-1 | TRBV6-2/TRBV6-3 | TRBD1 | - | CASSYQTGGTEAFF | TGTGCCAGCAGTTACCAGACAGGGGGCACTGAAGCTTTCTTT
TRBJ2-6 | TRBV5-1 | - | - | CASSLGGAQGANVLTF | TGCGCCAGCAGCTTGGGTGGGGCACAAGGGGCCAACGTCCTGACTTTC
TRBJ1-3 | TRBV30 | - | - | CAGLGAGGGNTIYF | TGTGCCGGATTGGGAGCTGGGGGGGGAAACACCATATATTTT
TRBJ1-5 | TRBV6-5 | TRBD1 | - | CASSPTGGVGPQHF | TGTGCCAGCAGTCCGACAGGGGGCGTTGGACCCCAGCATTTT
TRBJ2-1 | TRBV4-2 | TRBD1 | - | CASSQGAGGQVQFF | TGTGCCAGCAGCCAAGGGGCAGGGGGACAAGTGCAGTTCTTC
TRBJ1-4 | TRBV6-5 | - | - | CASRYVEGEKLFF | TGTGCCAGCCGCTACGTGGAGGGCGAAAAACTGTTTTTT
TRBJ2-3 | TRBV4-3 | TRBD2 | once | CASSQEIAGGLTDTQYF | TGCGCCAGCAGCCAAGAGATTGCGGGGGGGCTAACAGATACGCAGTATTTT
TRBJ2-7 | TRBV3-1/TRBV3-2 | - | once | CASSSYGSGEQYF | TGTGCCAGCAGCTCTTATGGGTCGGGGGAGCAGTACTTC
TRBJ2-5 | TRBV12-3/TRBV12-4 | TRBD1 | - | CASGTGLETQYF | TGTGCCAGCGGGACAGGGTTGGAGACCCAGTACTTC
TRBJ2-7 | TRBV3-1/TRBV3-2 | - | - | CASSDTGTLNPYEQYF | TGTGCCAGCAGCGATACCGGGACACTAAACCCCTACGAGCAGTACTTC
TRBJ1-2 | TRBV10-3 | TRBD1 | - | CAISEKGAPYGYTF | TGTGCCATCAGTGAGAAGGGGGCTCCCTATGGCTACACCTTC